The sequence of this T cell receptor (beta chain) was determined in a study of cytomegalovirus exposure and HLA in healthy donors. Study-level findings and limits: Analysis was carried out at a later point, and it linked a missense DCLRE1C variant to TCR beta V- and J-gene trimming. With further analysis later on, most CMV-associated TCR beta chains appeared HLA-restricted. Some V segments could not be told apart, so they were left out, TRBV6-2 and TRBV6-3 among them. The records held CMV serostatus as the only immune exposure information.

60 Vbeta and 13 Jbeta primers were used in PCR. The protocol was immunoSEQ multiplex PCR, while the TCRdb copy is restricted to in-frame clones and leaves out a portion. The table lists approximately 210,000 clones, more than 70% of them singletons. Concerning this clone itself: The antigen is undetermined.

Trimming pared 0 bases from V and 3 bases from J, leaving 10 bases between. This CDR3 contains 14 residues. Germline values: CDR1 SGHRS, CDR2 YFSETQ. The chain links TRBV5-1 to TRBJ2-7, with D maybe TRBD1 (5 bases). Sequenced sample: PBMCs. The clonotype originates from a woman in her forties in good health and CMV-seronegative. CDR3 nucleotides: TGCGCCAGCAGCTTGGGACAGAGCTACTACGAGCAGTACTTC. Translation gives CASSLGQSYYEQYF.